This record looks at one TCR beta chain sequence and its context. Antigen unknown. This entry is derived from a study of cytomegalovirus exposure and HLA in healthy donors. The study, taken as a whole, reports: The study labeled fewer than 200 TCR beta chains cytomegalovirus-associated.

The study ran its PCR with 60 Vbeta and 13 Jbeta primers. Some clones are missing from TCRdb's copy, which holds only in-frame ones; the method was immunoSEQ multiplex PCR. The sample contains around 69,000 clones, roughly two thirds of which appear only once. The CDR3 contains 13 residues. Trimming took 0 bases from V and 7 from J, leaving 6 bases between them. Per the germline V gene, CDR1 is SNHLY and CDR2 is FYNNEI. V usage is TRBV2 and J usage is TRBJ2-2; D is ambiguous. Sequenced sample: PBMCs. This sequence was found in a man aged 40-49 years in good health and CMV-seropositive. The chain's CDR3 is CASSEARGGELFF. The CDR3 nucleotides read TGTGCCAGCAGTGAAGCGCGCGGCGGGGAGCTGTTTTTT.